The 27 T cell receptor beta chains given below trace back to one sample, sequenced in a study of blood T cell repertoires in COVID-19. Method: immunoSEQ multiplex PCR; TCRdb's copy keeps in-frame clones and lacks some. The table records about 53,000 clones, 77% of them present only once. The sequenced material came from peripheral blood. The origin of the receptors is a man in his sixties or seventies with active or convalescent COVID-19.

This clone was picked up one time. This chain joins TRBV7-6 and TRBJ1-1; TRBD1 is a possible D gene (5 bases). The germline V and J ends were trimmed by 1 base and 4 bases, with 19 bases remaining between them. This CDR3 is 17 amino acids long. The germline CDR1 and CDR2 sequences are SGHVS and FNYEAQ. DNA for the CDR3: TGTGCCAGCAGCTTAGATTTAGGGGCTGGGTTGGGCACTGAAGCTTTCTTT. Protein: CASSLDLGAGLGTEAFF.

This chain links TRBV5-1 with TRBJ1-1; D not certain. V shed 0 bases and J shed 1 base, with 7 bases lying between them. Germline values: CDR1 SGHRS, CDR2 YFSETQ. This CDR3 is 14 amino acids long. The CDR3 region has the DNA TGCGCCAGCAGCTTGGAGGGAGGGAACACTGAAGCTTTCTTT. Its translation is CASSLEGGNTEAFF.

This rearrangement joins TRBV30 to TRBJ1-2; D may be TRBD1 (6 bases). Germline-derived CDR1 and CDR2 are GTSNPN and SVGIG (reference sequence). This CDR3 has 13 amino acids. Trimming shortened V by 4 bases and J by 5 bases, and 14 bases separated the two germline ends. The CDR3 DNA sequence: TGTGCCTGGACCACGGACAGCTCTTATGGCTACACCTTC. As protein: CAWTTDSSYGYTF.

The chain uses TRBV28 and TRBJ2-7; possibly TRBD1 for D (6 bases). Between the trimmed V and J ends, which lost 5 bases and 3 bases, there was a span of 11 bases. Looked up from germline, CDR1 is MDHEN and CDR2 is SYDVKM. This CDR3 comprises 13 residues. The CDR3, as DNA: TGTGCCAGCAGTCCTGCAGGGGTCTACGAGCAGTACTTC. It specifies CASSPAGVYEQYF.

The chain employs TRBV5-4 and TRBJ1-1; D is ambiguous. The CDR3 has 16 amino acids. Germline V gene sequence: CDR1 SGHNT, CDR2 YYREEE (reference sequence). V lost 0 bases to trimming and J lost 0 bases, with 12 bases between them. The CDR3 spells CASSLGVGDMNTEAFF. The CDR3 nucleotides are TGTGCCAGCAGCTTGGGGGTTGGTGACATGAACACTGAAGCTTTCTTT.

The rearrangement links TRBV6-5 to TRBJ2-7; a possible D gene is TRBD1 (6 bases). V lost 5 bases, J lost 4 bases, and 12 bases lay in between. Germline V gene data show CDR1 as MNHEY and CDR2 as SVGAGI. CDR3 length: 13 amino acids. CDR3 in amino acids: CASSRTELYEQYF. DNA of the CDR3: TGTGCCAGCAGTCGGACAGAACTATACGAGCAGTACTTC.

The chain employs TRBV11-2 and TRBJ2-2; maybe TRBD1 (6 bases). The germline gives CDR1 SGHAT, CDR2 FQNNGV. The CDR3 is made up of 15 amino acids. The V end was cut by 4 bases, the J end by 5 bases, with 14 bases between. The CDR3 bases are TGTGCCAGCAGCTCGGGACATCCGAGTACCGGGGAGCTGTTTTTT. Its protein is CASSSGHPSTGELFF.

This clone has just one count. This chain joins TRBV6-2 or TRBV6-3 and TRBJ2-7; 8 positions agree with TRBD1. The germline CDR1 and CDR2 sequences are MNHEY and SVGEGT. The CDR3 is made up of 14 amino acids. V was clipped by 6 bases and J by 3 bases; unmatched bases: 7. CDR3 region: CASSRRQGSYEQYF. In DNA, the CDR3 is TGTGCCAGCAGCAGACGACAGGGGAGCTACGAGCAGTACTTC.

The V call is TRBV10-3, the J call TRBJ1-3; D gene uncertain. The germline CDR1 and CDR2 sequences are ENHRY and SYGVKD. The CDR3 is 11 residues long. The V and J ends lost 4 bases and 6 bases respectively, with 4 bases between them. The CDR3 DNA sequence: TGTGCCATCAGTGCCCTAAACACCATATATTTT. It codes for CAISALNTIYF.

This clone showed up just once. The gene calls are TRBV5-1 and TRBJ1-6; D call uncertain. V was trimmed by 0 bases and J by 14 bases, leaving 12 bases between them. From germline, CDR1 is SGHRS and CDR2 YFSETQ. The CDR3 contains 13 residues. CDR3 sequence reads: CASSLELGRTLHF. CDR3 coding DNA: TGCGCCAGCAGCTTGGAGCTGGGGAGGACCCTCCACTTT. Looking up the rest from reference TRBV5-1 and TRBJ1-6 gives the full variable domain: KAGVTQTPRYLIKTRGQQVTLSCSPISGHRSVSWYQQTPGQGLQFLFEYFSETQRNKGNFPGRFSGRQFSNSRSEMNVSTLELGDSALYLCASSLELGRTLHFGNGTRLTVT.

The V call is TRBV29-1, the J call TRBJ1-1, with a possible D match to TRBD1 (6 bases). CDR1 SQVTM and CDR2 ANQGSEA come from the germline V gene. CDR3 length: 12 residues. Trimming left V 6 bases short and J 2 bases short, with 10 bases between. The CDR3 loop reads CSVEQGNTEAFF. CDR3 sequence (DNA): TGCAGCGTCGAACAGGGCAACACTGAAGCTTTCTTT. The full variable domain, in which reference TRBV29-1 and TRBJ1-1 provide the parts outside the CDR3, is SAVISQKPSRDICQRGTSLTIQCQVDSQVTMMFWYRQQPGQSLTLIATANQGSEATYESGFVIDKFPISRPNLTFSTLTVSNMSPEDSSIYLCSVEQGNTEAFFGQGTRLTVV.

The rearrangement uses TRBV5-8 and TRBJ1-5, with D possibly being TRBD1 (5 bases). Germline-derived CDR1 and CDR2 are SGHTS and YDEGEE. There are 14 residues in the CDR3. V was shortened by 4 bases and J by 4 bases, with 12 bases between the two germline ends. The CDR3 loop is CASSKGLKNQPQHF. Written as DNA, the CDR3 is TGTGCCAGCAGCAAGGGACTTAAAAATCAGCCCCAGCATTTT.

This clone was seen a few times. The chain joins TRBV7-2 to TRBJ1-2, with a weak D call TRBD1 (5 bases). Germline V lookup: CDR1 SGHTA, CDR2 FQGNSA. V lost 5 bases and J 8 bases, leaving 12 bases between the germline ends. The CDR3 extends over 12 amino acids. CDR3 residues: CASSLEGYGYTF. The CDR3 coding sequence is TGTGCCAGCAGCCTAGAGGGGTACGGCTACACCTTC.

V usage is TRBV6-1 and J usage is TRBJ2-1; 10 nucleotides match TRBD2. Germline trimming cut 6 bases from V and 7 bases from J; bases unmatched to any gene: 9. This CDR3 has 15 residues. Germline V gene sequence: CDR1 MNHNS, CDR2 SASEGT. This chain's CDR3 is CASRKAGGPENEQFF. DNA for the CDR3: TGTGCCAGCAGAAAAGCGGGAGGGCCGGAAAATGAGCAGTTCTTC.

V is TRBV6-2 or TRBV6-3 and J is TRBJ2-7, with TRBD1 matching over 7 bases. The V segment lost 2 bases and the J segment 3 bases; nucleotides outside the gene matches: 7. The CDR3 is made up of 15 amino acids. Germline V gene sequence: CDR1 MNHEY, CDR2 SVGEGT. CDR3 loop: CASSYPMRGLYEQYF. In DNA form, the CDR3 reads TGTGCCAGCAGTTACCCAATGAGGGGGCTCTACGAGCAGTACTTC.

CDR3 nucleotide sequence: TGTGCCTGGAGTTCCGGGACAGAGGATTCACCCCTCCACTTT. Protein sequence: CAWSSGTEDSPLHF. The chain uses TRBV30 and TRBJ1-6; the match to TRBD1 covers 7 bases. The CDR3 extends over 14 amino acids. Unmatched junction bases numbered 6, after V lost 2 bases and J lost 8 bases. CDR1 is GTSNPN and CDR2 is SVGIG in the germline V gene (reference sequence).

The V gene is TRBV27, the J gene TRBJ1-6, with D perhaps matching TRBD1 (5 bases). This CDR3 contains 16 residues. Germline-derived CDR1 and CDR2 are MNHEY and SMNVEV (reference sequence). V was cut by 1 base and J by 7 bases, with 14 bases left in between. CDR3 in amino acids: CASSLFIGQGNSPLHF. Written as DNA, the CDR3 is TGTGCCAGCAGTTTATTTATAGGGCAGGGAAATTCACCCCTCCACTTT.

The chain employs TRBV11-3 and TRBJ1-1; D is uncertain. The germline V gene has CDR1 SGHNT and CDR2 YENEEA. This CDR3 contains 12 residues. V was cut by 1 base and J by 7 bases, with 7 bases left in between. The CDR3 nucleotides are TGTGCCAGCAGCTTAGGACGGAGTGAAGCTTTCTTT. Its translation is CASSLGRSEAFF.

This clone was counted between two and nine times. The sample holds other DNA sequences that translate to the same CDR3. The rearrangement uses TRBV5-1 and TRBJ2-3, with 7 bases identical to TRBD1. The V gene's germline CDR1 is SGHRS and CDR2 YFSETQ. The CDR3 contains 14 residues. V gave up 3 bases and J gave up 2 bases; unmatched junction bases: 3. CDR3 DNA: TGCGCCAGCAGCTCCGGACAGGACACAGATACGCAGTATTTT. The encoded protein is CASSSGQDTDTQYF.

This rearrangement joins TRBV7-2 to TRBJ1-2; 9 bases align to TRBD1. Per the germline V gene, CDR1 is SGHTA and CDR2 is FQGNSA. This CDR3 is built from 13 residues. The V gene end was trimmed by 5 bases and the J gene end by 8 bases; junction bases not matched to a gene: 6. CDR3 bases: TGTGCCAGCAGCGCCGGACAGGGGAAAGGCTACACCTTC. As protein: CASSAGQGKGYTF.

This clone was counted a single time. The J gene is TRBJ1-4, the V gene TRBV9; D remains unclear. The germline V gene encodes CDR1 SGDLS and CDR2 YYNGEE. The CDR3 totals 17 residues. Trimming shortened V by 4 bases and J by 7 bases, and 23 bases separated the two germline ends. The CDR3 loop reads CASSPQSRIGAGEKLFF. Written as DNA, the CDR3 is TGTGCCAGCAGCCCACAATCCCGGATCGGTGCGGGTGAAAAACTGTTTTTT.

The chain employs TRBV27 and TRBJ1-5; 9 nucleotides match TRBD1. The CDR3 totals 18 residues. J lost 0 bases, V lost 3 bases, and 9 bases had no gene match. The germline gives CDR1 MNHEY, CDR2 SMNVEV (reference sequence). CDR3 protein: CASSFHRDREYSNQPQHF. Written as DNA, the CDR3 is TGTGCCAGCAGTTTCCACCGGGACAGGGAATATAGCAATCAGCCCCAGCATTTT.

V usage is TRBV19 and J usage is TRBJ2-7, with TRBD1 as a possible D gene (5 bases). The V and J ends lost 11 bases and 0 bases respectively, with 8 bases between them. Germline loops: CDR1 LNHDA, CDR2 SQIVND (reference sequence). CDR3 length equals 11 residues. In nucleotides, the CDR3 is TGTGCCGCAGGGAACTCCTACGAGCAGTACTTC. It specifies CAAGNSYEQYF.

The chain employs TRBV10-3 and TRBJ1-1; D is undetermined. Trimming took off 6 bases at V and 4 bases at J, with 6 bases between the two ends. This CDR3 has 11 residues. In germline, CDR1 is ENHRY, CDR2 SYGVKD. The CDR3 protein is CAISGSTEAFF. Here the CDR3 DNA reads TGTGCCATCAGCGGTAGCACTGAAGCTTTCTTT.

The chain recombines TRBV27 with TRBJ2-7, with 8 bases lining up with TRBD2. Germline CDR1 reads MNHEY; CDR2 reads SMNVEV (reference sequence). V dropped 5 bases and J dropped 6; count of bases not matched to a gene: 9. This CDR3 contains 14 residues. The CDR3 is CASSPYPSGSEQYF. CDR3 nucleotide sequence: TGTGCCAGCAGTCCATACCCCAGCGGGAGCGAGCAGTACTTC.

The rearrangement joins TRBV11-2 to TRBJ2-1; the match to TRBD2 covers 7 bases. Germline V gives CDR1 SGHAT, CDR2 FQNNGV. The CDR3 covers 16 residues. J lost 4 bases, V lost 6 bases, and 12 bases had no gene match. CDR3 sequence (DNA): TGTGCCAGCAGACACAACCGGGACTACTTTTACAATGAGCAGTTCTTC. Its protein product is CASRHNRDYFYNEQFF.

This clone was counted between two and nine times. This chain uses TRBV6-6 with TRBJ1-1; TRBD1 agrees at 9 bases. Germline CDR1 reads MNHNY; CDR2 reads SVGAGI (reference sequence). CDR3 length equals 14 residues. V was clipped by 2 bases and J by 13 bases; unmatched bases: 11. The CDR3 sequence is CASSYTAGTGIDFF. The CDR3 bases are TGTGCCAGCAGTTACACGGCCGGGACAGGGATAGATTTCTTT.